The following is a TCR beta chain sequence with its context. What it binds is not known. Following extraction, RNA underwent reverse transcription to cDNA, which served as the sequencing template. TCRdb keeps only in-frame clones here, not all; method: immunoSEQ multiplex PCR. The sample lists 120,000 or so clones; roughly 55% were seen once. The record originates from a study of CD8+ T cells in alopecia areata. As for treatment: oral pan-JAK inhibitor, 5-10 mg twice daily. Lesional scalp tissue (obtained by punch biopsy) and peripheral blood were collected from alopecia areata patients. Study-level findings and limits: Among the 100 top clones, expanded CD8+ clones, like scalp clonality, were significantly decreased by tofacitinib. Alopecia totalis/universalis scalp especially showed more expanded CD8+ clones than normal scalp.

V was shortened by 0 bases and J by 7 bases, with 10 bases between the two germline ends. This CDR3 has 13 residues. The germline gives CDR1 SGHNT, CDR2 YYREEE (reference sequence). The V and J genes are TRBV5-4 and TRBJ2-5; the D is unclear. This TCR derives from a human donor with alopecia areata. The sample was CD4+ T cells sorted from blood, taken at week 4, from a patient treated with tofacitinib. The CDR3 nucleotides are TGTGCCAGCAGCTTGGACCTCCTGGGGACCCAGTACTTC. Its protein product is CASSLDLLGTQYF.